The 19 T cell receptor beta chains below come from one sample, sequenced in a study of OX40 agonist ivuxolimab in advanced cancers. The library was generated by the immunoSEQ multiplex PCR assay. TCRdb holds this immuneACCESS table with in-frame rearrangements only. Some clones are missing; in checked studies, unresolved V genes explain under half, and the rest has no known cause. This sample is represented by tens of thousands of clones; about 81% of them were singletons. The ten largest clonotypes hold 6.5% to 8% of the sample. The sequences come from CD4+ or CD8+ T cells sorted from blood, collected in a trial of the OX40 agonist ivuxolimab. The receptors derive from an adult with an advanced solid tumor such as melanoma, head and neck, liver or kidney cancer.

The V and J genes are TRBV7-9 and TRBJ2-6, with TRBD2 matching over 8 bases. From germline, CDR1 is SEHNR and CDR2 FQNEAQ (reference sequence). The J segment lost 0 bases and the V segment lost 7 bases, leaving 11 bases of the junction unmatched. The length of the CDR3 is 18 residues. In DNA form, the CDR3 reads TGTGCCAGCACCCTCGGGAGGGGGAATCCCTCTGGGGCCAACGTCCTGACTTTC. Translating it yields CASTLGRGNPSGANVLTF.

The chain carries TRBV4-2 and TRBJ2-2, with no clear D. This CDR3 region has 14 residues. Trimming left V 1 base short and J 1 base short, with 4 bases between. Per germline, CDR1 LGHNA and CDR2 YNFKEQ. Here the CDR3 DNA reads TGTGCCAGCAGCCAAGTTATGAACACCGGGGAGCTGTTTTTT. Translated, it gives CASSQVMNTGELFF.

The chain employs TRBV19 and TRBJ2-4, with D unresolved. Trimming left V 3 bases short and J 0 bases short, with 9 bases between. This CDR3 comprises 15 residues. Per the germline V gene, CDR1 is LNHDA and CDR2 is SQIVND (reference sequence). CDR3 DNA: TGTGCCAGTAGTATTCATGGGGAAGCCAAAAACATTCAGTACTTC. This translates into CASSIHGEAKNIQYF. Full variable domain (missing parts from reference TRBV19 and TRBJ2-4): DGGITQSPKYLFRKEGQNVTLSCEQNLNHDAMYWYRQDPGQGLRLIYYSQIVNDFQKGDIAEGYSVSREKKESFPLTVTSAQKNPTAFYLCASSIHGEAKNIQYFGAGTRLSVL.

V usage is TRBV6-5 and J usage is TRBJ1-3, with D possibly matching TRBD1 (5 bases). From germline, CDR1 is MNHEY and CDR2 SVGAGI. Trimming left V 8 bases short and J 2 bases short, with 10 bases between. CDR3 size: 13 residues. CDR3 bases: TGTGCCAGCGGGGCCCCAACTGGAAACACCATATATTTT. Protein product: CASGAPTGNTIYF.

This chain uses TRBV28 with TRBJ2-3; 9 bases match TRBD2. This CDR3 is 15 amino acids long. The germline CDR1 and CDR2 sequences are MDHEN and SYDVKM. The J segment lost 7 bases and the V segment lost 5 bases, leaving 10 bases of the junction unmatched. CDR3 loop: CASSPGASGTHTQYF. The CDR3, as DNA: TGTGCCAGCAGTCCTGGGGCTAGCGGGACGCATACGCAGTATTTT.

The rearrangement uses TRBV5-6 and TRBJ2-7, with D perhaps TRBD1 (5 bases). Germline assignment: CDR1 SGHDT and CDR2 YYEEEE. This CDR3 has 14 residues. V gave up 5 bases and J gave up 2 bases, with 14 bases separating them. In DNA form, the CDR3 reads TGTGCCAGCAGTCCCGCGGCAGGGCCCTACGAGCAGTACTTC. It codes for CASSPAAGPYEQYF.

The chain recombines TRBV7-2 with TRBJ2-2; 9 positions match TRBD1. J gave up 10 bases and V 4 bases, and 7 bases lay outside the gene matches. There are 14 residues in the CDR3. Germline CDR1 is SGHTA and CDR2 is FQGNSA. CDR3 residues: CASSSNRGRVELFF. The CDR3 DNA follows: TGTGCCAGCAGCTCCAACAGGGGGCGCGTGGAGCTGTTTTTT.

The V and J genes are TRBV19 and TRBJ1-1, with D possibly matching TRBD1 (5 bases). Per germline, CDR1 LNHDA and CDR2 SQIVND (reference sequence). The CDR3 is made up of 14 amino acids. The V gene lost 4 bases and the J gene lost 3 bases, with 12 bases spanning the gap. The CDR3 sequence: CASSSPGFYTEAFF. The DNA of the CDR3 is TGTGCCAGTAGTAGCCCAGGGTTCTACACTGAAGCTTTCTTT. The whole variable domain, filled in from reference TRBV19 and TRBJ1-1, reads DGGITQSPKYLFRKEGQNVTLSCEQNLNHDAMYWYRQDPGQGLRLIYYSQIVNDFQKGDIAEGYSVSREKKESFPLTVTSAQKNPTAFYLCASSSPGFYTEAFFGQGTRLTVV.

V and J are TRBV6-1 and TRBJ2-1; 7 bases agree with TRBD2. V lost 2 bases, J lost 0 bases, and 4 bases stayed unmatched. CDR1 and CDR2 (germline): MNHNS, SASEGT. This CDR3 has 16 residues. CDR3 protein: CASSESGGSSYNEQFF. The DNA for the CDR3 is TGTGCCAGCAGTGAATCAGGCGGGAGCTCCTACAATGAGCAGTTCTTC.

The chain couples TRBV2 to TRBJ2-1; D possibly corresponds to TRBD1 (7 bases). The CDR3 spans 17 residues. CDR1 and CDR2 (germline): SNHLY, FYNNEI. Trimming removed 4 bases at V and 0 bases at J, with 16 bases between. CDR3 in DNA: TGTGCCAGCAGTGTAGACAGGGAGGCTCGCTCCTACAATGAGCAGTTCTTC. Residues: CASSVDREARSYNEQFF.

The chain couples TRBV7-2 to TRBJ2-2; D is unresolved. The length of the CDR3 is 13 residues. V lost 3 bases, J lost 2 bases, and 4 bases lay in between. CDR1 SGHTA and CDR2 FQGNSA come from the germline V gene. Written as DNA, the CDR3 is TGTGCCAGCAGCTTTGATAACACCGGGGAGCTGTTTTTT. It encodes CASSFDNTGELFF.

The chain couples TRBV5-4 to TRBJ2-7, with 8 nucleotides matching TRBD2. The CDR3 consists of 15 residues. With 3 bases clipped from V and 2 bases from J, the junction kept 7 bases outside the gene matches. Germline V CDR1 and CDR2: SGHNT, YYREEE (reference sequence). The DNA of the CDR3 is TGTGCCAGCAGCTCACTGACTAGCGTAACCTACGAGCAGTACTTC. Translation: CASSSLTSVTYEQYF. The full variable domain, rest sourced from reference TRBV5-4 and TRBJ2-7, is ETGVTQSPTHLIKTRGQQVTLRCSSQSGHNTVSWYQQALGQGPQFIFQYYREEENGRGNFPPRFSGLQFPNYSSELNVNALELDDSALYLCASSSLTSVTYEQYFGPGTRLTVT.

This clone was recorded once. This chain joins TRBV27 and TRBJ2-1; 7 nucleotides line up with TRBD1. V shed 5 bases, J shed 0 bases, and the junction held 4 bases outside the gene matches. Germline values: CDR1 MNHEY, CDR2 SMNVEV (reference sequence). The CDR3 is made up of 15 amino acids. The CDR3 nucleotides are TGTGCCAGCAGTCTTAACAGGGGCTCCTACAATGAGCAGTTCTTC. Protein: CASSLNRGSYNEQFF.

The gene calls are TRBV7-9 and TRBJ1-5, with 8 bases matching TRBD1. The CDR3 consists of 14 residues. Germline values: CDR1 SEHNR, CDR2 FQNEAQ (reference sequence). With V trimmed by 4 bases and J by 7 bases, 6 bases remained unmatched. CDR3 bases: TGTGCCAGCAGCTCCGGACAGGGTAAACAGCCCCAGCATTTT. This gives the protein CASSSGQGKQPQHF. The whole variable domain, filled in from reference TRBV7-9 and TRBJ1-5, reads DTGVSQNPRHKITKRGQNVTFRCDPISEHNRLYWYRQTLGQGPEFLTYFQNEAQLEKSRLLSDRFSAERPKGSFSTLEIQRTEQGDSAMYLCASSSGQGKQPQHFGDGTRLSIL.

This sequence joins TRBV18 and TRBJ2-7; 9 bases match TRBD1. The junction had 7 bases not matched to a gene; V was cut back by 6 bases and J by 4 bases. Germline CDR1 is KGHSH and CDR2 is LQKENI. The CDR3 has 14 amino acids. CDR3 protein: CASSPGTGPYEQYV. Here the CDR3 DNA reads TGTGCCAGCTCTCCCGGGACAGGGCCATACGAGCAGTACGTC.

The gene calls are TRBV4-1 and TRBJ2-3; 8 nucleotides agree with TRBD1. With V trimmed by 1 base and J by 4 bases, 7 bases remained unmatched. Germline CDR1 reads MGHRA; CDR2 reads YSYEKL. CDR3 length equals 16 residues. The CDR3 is CASSQAPGGASDTQYF. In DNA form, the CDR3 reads TGCGCCAGCAGCCAAGCTCCAGGGGGCGCATCAGATACGCAGTATTTT.

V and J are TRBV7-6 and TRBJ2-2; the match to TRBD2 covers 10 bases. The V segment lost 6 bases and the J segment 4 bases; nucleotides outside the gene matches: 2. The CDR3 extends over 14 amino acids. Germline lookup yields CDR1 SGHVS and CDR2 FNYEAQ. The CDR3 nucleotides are TGTGCCAGCAGACTAGCGGGGAGCACCGGGGAGCTGTTTTTT. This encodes CASRLAGSTGELFF.

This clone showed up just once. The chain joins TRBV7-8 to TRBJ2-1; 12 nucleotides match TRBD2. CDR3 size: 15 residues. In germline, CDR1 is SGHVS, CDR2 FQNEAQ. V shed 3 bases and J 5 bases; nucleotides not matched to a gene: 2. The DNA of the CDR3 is TGTGCCAGCAGCTTGACTAGCGGGAGTAACAATGAGCAGTTCTTC. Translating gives CASSLTSGSNNEQFF.

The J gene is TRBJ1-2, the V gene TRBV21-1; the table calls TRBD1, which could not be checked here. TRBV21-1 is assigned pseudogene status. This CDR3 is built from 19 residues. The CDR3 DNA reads TGTGCCAGCAGCAAAGCGCTGACGACACCTTGTAATGGAAACTATGGCTACACCTTC. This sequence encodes CASSKALTTPCNGNYGYTF.